This T cell receptor beta chain came from a study of beta chain features in type 1 diabetes. Overall study: Patients and healthy donors were similar in age, gender and cell yields. Study-level findings and limits: TCRB CDR3s from Type 1 diabetes patients were moderately but significantly shorter in all four CD4+ subsets. Type 1 diabetes patients had VDJ junctions that carried fewer insertions and more deletions. PCR could preferentially amplify shorter templates, alike in patients and controls.

Naive, central memory, regulatory and stem cell-like memory cells within the CD4+ compartment were sorted using CD45RO/CCR7/CD25/CD127/CD95/CD27. What was sequenced were expressed TCRB transcripts, since all of the isolated RNA had been reverse transcribed. Assay: immunoSEQ multiplex PCR; the TCRdb copy retains only in-frame clones and omits some. The sample yields about 340,000 clones, around an eighth seen once. As for this clone: Its specificity is unknown.

The CDR3 has 18 amino acids. The germline gives CDR1 LGHNA, CDR2 YNFKEQ. Losses at the gene ends were 0 bases for V and 0 bases for J; bases not matched to a gene: 5. The J gene is TRBJ2-3, the V gene TRBV4-2; 11 bases map to TRBD2. This clonotype was sampled from a woman aged 18-29 years with type 1 diabetes. Sample: naive CD4+ T cells from blood. The CDR3 region has the DNA TGTGCCAGCAGCCAAGATAAACCTAGCGGGAGGAGCACAGATACGCAGTATTTT. It codes for CASSQDKPSGRSTDTQYF.